This record covers a single T cell receptor beta chain. The sample originates from a study of T cells in Graves' hyperthyroidism and ophthalmopathy. Clinical symptoms, serum thyroxine and TRAb, thyroid ultrasound and orbital computed tomography were used for the diagnoses. In germline, CDR1 is SGHNT, CDR2 YYREEE (reference sequence). CDR3 length: 12 amino acids. Trimming removed 6 bases at V and 0 bases at J, with 6 bases between. What was amplified from RNA transcripts were TCR beta CDR3 regions. The primer set for the first-round RT-PCR of the TCR CDR3 was HTBI. TCRdb called the multiplex PCR reads again in MiXCR, with one record for every CDR3 protein. The sample has approximately 630,000 distinct CDR3 sequences, roughly 16% seen once; the top ten hold about 3.8%.

Sample: blood. The chain joins TRBV5-4 to TRBJ2-5; D gene ambiguous. The receptor was isolated from a woman in her 30s with Graves' hyperthyroidism. CDR3 residues: CASNLYQETQYF. DNA for the CDR3: TGTGCCAGCAATTTGTACCAAGAGACCCAGTACTTC.